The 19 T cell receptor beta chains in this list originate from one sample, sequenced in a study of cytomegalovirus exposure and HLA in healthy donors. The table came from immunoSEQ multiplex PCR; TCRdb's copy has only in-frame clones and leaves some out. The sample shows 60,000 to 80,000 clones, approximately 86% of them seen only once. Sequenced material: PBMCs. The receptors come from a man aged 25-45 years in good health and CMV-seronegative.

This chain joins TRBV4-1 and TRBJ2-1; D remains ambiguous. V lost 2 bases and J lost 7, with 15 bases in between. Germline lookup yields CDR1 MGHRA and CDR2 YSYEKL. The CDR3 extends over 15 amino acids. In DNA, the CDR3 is TGCGCCAGCAGCCAATCTTACACCCGGCGGAATGAGCAGTTCTTC. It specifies CASSQSYTRRNEQFF.

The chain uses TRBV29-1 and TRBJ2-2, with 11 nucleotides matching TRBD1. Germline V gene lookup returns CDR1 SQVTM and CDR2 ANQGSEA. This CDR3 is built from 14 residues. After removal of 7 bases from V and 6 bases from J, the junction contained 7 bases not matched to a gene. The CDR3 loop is CSAGQGAGAGELFF. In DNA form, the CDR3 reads TGCAGCGCCGGACAGGGGGCGGGAGCCGGGGAGCTGTTTTTT.

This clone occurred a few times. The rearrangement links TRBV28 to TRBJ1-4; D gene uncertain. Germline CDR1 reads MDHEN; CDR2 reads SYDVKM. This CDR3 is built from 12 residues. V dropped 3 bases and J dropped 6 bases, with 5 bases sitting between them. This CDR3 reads CASSLSYEKLFF. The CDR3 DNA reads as TGTGCCAGCAGTTTGAGTTATGAAAAACTGTTTTTT.

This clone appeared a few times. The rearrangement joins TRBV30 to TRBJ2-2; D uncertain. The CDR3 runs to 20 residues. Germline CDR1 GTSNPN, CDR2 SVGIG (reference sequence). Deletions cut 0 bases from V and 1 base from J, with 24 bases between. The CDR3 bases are TGTGCCTGGAGTGTAGGATCGACGGCCTCGTGGGCGCTGAACACCGGGGAGCTGTTTTTT. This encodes CAWSVGSTASWALNTGELFF.

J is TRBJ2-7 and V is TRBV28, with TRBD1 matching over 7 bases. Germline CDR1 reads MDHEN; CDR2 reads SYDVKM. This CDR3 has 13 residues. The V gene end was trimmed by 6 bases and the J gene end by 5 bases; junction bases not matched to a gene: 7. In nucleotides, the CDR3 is TGTGCCAGCAGACAGGGGTTAGAGAACGAGCAGTACTTC. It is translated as CASRQGLENEQYF. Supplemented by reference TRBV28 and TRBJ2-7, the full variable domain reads DVKVTQSSRYLVKRTGEKVFLECVQDMDHENMFWYRQDPGLGLRLIYFSYDVKMKEKGDIPEGYSVSREKKERFSLILESASTNQTSMYLCASRQGLENEQYFGPGTRLTVT.

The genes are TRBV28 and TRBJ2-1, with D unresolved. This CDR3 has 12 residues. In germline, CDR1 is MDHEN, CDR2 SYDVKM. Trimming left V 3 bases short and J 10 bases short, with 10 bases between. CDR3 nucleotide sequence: TGTGCCAGCAGTTTGATGAGTGTCGAGCAGTTCTTC. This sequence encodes CASSLMSVEQFF.

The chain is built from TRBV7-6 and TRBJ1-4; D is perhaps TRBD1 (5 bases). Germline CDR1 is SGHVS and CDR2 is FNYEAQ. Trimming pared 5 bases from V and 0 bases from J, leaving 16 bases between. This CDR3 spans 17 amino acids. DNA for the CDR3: TGTGCCAGCAGCCCTAATGGGGGGACTGCAACTAATGAAAAACTGTTTTTT. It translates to CASSPNGGTATNEKLFF.

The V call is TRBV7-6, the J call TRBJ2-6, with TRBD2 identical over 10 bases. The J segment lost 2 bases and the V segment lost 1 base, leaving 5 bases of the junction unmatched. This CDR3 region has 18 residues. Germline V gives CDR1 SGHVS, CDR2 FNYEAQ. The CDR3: CASSLESGGAAGANVLTF. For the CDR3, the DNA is TGTGCCAGCAGCTTAGAAAGCGGGGGGGCGGCTGGGGCCAACGTCCTGACTTTC. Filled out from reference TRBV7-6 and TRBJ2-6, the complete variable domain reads GAGVSQSPRYKVTKRGQDVALRCDPISGHVSLYWYRQALGQGPEFLTYFNYEAQQDKSGLPNDRFSAERPEGSISTLTIQRTEQRDSAMYRCASSLESGGAAGANVLTFGAGSRLTVL.

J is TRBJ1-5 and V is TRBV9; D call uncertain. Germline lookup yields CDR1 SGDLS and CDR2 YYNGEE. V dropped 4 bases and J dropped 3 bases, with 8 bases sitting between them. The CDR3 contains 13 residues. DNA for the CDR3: TGTGCCAGCAGCTACGACAACAATCAGCCCCAGCATTTT. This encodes CASSYDNNQPQHF.

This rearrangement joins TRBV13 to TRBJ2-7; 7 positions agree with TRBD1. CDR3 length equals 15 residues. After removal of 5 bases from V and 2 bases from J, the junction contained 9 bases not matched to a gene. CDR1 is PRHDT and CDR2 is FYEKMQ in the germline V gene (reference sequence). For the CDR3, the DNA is TGTGCCAGCAGCCCATTAGGGGGCGAGACCTACGAGCAGTACTTC. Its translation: CASSPLGGETYEQYF.

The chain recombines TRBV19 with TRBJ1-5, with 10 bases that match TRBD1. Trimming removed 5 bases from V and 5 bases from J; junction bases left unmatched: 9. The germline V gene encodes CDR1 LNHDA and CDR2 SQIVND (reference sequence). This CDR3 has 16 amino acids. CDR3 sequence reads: CASSAFPGQGYQPQHF. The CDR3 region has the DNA TGTGCCAGTAGTGCCTTCCCGGGACAGGGGTATCAGCCCCAGCATTTT.

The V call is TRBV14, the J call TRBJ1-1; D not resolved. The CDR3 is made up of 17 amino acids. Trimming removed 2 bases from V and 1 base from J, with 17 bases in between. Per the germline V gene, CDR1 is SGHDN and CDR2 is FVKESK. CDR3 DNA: TGTGCCAGCAGCCAACAACAGTATTCGGTCTGGAACACTGAAGCTTTCTTT. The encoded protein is CASSQQQYSVWNTEAFF.

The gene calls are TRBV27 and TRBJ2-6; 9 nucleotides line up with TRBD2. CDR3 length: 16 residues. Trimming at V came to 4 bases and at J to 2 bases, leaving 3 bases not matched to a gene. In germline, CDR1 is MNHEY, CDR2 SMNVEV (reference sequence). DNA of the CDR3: TGTGCCAGCAGTTCTAGCGGGGTTCCTGGGGCCAACGTCCTGACTTTC. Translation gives CASSSSGVPGANVLTF.

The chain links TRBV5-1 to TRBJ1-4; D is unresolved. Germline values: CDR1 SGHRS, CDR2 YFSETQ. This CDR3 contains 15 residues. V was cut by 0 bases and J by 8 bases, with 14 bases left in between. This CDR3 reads CASSLEGGRGEKLFF. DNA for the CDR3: TGCGCCAGCAGCTTGGAGGGAGGCCGGGGAGAAAAACTGTTTTTT.

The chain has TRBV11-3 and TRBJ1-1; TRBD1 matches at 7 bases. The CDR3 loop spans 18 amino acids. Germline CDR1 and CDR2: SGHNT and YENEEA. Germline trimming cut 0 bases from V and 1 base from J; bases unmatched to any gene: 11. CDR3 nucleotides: TGTGCCAGCAGCTTAGAAAGACGTCTAGGACAGGAGAACACTGAAGCTTTCTTT. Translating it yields CASSLERRLGQENTEAFF.

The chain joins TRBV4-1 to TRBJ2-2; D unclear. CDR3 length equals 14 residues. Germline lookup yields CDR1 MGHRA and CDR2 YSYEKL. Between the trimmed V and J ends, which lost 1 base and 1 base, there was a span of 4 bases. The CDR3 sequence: CASSQVLNTGELFF. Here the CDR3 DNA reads TGCGCCAGCAGCCAAGTTCTGAACACCGGGGAGCTGTTTTTT.

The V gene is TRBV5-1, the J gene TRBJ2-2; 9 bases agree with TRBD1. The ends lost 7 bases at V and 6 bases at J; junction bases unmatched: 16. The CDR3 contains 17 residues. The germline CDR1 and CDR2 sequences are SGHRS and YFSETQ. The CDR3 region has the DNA TGCGCCAGCCGTGAGGGGTCTAGGACAGGGGTATCCGGGGAGCTGTTTTTT. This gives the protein CASREGSRTGVSGELFF.

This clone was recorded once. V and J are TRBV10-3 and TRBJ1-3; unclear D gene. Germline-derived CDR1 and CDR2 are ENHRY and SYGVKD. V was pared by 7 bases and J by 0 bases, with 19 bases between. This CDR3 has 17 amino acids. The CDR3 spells CAITPTVLLNSGNTIYF. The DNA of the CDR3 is TGTGCCATCACCCCAACAGTTTTACTCAACTCTGGAAACACCATATATTTT.

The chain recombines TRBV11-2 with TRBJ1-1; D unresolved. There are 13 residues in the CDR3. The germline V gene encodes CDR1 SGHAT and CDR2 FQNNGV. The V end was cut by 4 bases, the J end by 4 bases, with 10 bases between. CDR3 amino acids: CASSSPSGTEAFF. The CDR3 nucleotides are TGTGCCAGCAGCTCCCCCTCGGGCACTGAAGCTTTCTTT.